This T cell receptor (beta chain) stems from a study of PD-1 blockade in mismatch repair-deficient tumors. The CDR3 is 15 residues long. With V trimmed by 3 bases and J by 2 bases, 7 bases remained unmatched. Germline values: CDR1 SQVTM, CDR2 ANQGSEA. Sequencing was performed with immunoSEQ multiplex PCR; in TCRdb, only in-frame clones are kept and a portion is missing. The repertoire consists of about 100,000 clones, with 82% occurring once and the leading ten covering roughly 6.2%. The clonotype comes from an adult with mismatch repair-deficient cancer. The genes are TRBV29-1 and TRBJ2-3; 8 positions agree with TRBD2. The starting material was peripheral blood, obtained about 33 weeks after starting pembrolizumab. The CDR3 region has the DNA TGCAGCGTTGAGGGTCTAGCGGGCCCCACAGATACGCAGTATTTT. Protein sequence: CSVEGLAGPTDTQYF.